The 24 T cell receptor beta chains reported below all come from one sample, sequenced in a study of blood T cells in healthy people across ages. Combining a sample-barcoded 5' primer with a J-beta primer mix, a second PCR ran for about 7 to 11 cycles. Each CDR3 protein gets one entry after TCRdb re-called the 5' RACE reads with MiXCR. The table has roughly 1.5 million distinct CDR3 sequences, around 40% seen once. Sequencing was performed on blood. These receptors came from a woman aged 18-30 years in good health.

V gene TRBV29-1 combines with J gene TRBJ1-3; D not certain. Germline V CDR1 and CDR2: SQVTM, ANQGSEA. The CDR3 is 14 residues long. The V gene lost 6 bases and the J gene lost 0 bases, with 12 bases spanning the gap. The CDR3 coding sequence is TGCAGCGTCGAGACTGCCTACTCTGGAAACACCATATATTTT. Its translation is CSVETAYSGNTIYF.

The sample holds a few counts of this clonotype. The V call is TRBV18, the J call TRBJ1-4; D is unclear. V was clipped by 1 base and J by 8 bases, with 14 bases between them. The CDR3 totals 15 residues. Germline CDR1 and CDR2: KGHSH and LQKENI. This chain's CDR3 is CASSPRGEVGEKLFF. CDR3 in DNA: TGTGCCAGCTCACCACGCGGAGAAGTGGGGGAAAAACTGTTTTTT.

V is TRBV11-1 and J is TRBJ2-3, with 7 bases aligning to TRBD2. Germline values: CDR1 SGHAT, CDR2 FQDESV (reference sequence). J was trimmed by 6 bases and V by 3 bases; bases with no gene match: 9. The CDR3 has 15 amino acids. The CDR3 nucleotides read TGTGCCAGCAGCTTTGAAGGCGGGAGAGCTGATACGCAGTATTTT. Its protein product is CASSFEGGRADTQYF.

The chain is built from TRBV25-1 and TRBJ2-1; TRBD2 matches at 9 bases. In germline, CDR1 is MGHDK, CDR2 SYGVNS. V trimming: 5 bases; J trimming: 6 bases; junction bases outside the gene matches: 11. The CDR3 loop spans 16 amino acids. The chain's CDR3 is CASSPLPKRGVNEQFF. In DNA, the CDR3 is TGTGCCAGCAGTCCCCTCCCCAAGCGGGGGGTCAATGAGCAGTTCTTC.

A word on this clonotype: With a much larger clone just one base away, this may be a read error. V usage is TRBV12-3 or TRBV12-4 and J usage is TRBJ1-2; D might be TRBD1 (6 bases). The CDR3 covers 13 residues. Trimming took 6 bases from V and 2 from J, leaving 10 bases between them. The CDR3 DNA reads as TGTGCCAGCAGGCGACAGGAGAACTATGGCTACACCTTC. Protein sequence: CASRRQENYGYTF.

The count of this clonotype is one. The V and J genes are TRBV20-1 and TRBJ2-1; D gene uncertain. The CDR3 is 11 residues long. Deletions cut 7 bases from V and 4 bases from J, with 8 bases between. Germline V CDR1 and CDR2: DFQATT, SNEGSKA (reference sequence). The CDR3 sequence is CSGRAYNEQFF. The CDR3 nucleotides read TGCAGTGGTCGGGCATACAATGAGCAGTTCTTC.

In its sample, this clonotype was seen a few times. The chain carries TRBV6-5 and TRBJ2-7; TRBD2 agrees at 9 bases. V was clipped by 6 bases and J by 3 bases; unmatched bases: 3. The CDR3 runs 13 residues. The V gene's germline CDR1 is MNHEY and CDR2 SVGAGI. The CDR3 DNA follows: TGTGCCAGCAGGGCGACTAGCGGCTACGAGCAGTACTTC. Translating gives CASRATSGYEQYF.

The rearrangement uses TRBV6-5 and TRBJ1-5, with D tentatively TRBD1 (5 bases). The CDR3 consists of 15 residues. The ends were cut back, 6 bases at V and 1 base at J, with 13 bases in the middle. Germline CDR1 reads MNHEY; CDR2 reads SVGAGI. CDR3 sequence reads: CASSTDGGSNQPQHF. The CDR3 nucleotides are TGTGCCAGCAGCACGGACGGGGGAAGCAATCAGCCCCAGCATTTT.

The rearrangement links TRBV7-9 to TRBJ1-2; D remains unclear. The CDR3 is 14 residues long. V lost 4 bases to trimming and J lost 4 bases, with 13 bases between them. Germline lookup yields CDR1 SEHNR and CDR2 FQNEAQ (reference sequence). DNA of the CDR3: TGTGCCAGCAGCTGGGCCTCGGGAGGCTATGGCTACACCTTC. Translating gives CASSWASGGYGYTF.

CDR3 sequence: CASSAPGELFF. The CDR3, as DNA: TGTGCCAGCAGTGCCCCGGGGGAGCTGTTTTTT. The gene calls are TRBV6-2 or TRBV6-3 and TRBJ2-2; D uncertain. Germline CDR1 reads MNHEY; CDR2 reads SVGEGT. The CDR3 is made up of 11 amino acids. Between the trimmed V and J ends, which lost 5 bases and 8 bases, there was a span of 6 bases.

This clonotype was seen a few times. The gene calls are TRBV20-1 and TRBJ2-3; unclear D gene. V shed 3 bases and J shed 5 bases, with 12 bases lying between them. This CDR3 spans 13 amino acids. Germline V CDR1 and CDR2: DFQATT, SNEGSKA (reference sequence). The DNA of the CDR3 is TGCAGTGCTAGCATCCCTACGTTAGATACGCAGTATTTT. This sequence encodes CSASIPTLDTQYF.

As to this clonotype: One junction end does not reproduce the germline sequence, and a read error may be involved. The rearrangement joins TRBV4-1 to TRBJ2-4, with D possibly matching TRBD2 (5 bases). The germline gives CDR1 MGHRA, CDR2 YSYEKL. This CDR3 is built from 17 residues. This CDR3 reads CASRQEPRGSAKNIQYF. CDR3 sequence (DNA): TGCGCCAGCAGACAAGAACCACGGGGTTCTGCCAAAAACATTCAGTACTTC.

This chain uses TRBV7-2 with TRBJ1-2, with D possibly matching TRBD1 (5 bases). This CDR3 region has 14 residues. Trimming took off 5 bases at V and 4 bases at J, with 14 bases between the two ends. Germline V lookup: CDR1 SGHTA, CDR2 FQGNSA. The CDR3 loop is CASSDRGSSYGYTF. CDR3 nucleotide sequence: TGTGCCAGCAGCGACAGAGGATCCTCCTATGGCTACACCTTC.

The chain uses TRBV7-8 and TRBJ1-4, with 7 bases aligning to TRBD1. Germline V gene lookup returns CDR1 SGHVS and CDR2 FQNEAQ. The CDR3 runs 16 residues. V was clipped by 5 bases and J by 4 bases; unmatched bases: 10. CDR3 sequence reads: CASSPGTGTDNEKLFF. CDR3 nucleotide sequence: TGTGCCAGCAGCCCAGGGACCGGGACAGATAATGAAAAACTGTTTTTT.

This clonotype appeared a few times. CDR3 sequence: CASSRNPLAGGLYNEQFF. CDR3 DNA: TGCGCCAGCAGCCGGAATCCTCTAGCGGGGGGGCTCTACAATGAGCAGTTCTTC. The chain has TRBV4-3 and TRBJ2-1; 12 nucleotides line up with TRBD2. Germline CDR1 and CDR2: LGHNA and YSLEER. V lost 4 bases and J lost 3; bases outside the gene matches: 10. This CDR3 has 18 residues.

This clonotype occurred a few times. One base away lies a much larger clone, so this may be a sequencing read error. CDR3: CASSSGASEGYEQYF. As DNA, the CDR3 is TGTGCCAGCAGTTCTGGGGCAAGCGAAGGCTACGAGCAGTACTTC. The chain employs TRBV6-2 or TRBV6-3 and TRBJ2-7; D may be TRBD1 (5 bases). From germline, CDR1 is MNHEY and CDR2 SVGEGT. Between the trimmed V and J ends, which lost 4 bases and 3 bases, there was a span of 16 bases. The CDR3 contains 15 residues.

The sample holds one count of this clonotype. The CDR3 region has the DNA TGCGCCAGCAGTAAATGGGGGTGGATAGCTGAAGCTTTCTTT. This sequence encodes CASSKWGWIAEAFF. The rearrangement uses TRBV23-1 and TRBJ1-1; tentatively, D is TRBD1 (5 bases). TRBV23-1 is an ORF, with its function uncertain. This CDR3 has 14 amino acids. Between the trimmed V and J ends, which lost 5 bases and 6 bases, there was a span of 16 bases.

The gene calls are TRBV20-1 and TRBJ1-2; 9 bases are shared with TRBD1. V shed 3 bases, J shed 7 bases, and the junction held 12 bases outside the gene matches. Germline values: CDR1 DFQATT, CDR2 SNEGSKA (reference sequence). CDR3 length: 15 amino acids. CDR3 sequence (DNA): TGCAGTGCTAGGGCCACCGGGGACAGGGTGGGTGGCTACACCTTC. The encoded protein is CSARATGDRVGGYTF.

On this clonotype itself: Germline is not matched at one junction end, which may reflect a read error. This chain uses TRBV4-1 with TRBJ1-1; the D is unclear. CDR1 MGHRA and CDR2 YSYEKL come from the germline V gene. CDR3 size: 14 residues. For the CDR3, the DNA is TGCGCCGGCAGCCAAGATCGGGGGAACACTGAAGCTTTCTTT. As protein: CAGSQDRGNTEAFF.

The genes are TRBV20-1 and TRBJ2-1, with TRBD2 matching over 8 bases. The CDR3 sequence is 14 residues long. Unmatched junction bases numbered 7, after V lost 3 bases and J lost 6 bases. Per germline, CDR1 DFQATT and CDR2 SNEGSKA (reference sequence). CDR3 amino acids: CSASLAGGFNEQFF. As DNA, the CDR3 is TGCAGTGCTAGCCTGGCGGGGGGCTTCAATGAGCAGTTCTTC.

In this sample, this clonotype turned up once. The chain has TRBV27 and TRBJ2-5; 9 nucleotides align to TRBD1. The germline V gene encodes CDR1 MNHEY and CDR2 SMNVEV (reference sequence). The V and J ends lost 4 bases and 4 bases, in that order; junction bases with no gene match: 10. This CDR3 has 16 amino acids. The CDR3 loop reads CASSSLGTGNRETQYF. CDR3 nucleotide sequence: TGTGCCAGCAGTTCTCTTGGGACAGGGAACCGAGAGACCCAGTACTTC.

The chain employs TRBV18 and TRBJ2-7; 10 bases fit TRBD2. V trimming: 5 bases; J trimming: 7 bases; junction bases outside the gene matches: 8. Germline V lookup: CDR1 KGHSH, CDR2 LQKENI. The CDR3 covers 14 residues. CDR3 sequence (DNA): TGTGCCAGCTCATGGGCTAGCGGGGGAAATGAGCAGTACTTC. It specifies CASSWASGGNEQYF.

The rearrangement joins TRBV18 to TRBJ2-7, with TRBD2 matching 8 bases. From germline, CDR1 is KGHSH and CDR2 LQKENI. The ends lost 6 bases at V and 3 bases at J; junction bases unmatched: 10. This CDR3 comprises 15 residues. The CDR3 DNA follows: TGTGCCAGCTCGCGGGAGGCGGGAGCCGACTACGAGCAGTACTTC. It translates to CASSREAGADYEQYF.

In regard to this clonotype: A read error may account for a junction end that differs from germline. The chain combines TRBV7-2 with TRBJ2-5; D gene ambiguous. Germline loops: CDR1 SGHTA, CDR2 FQGNSA. This CDR3 has 14 amino acids. CDR3 in amino acids: CANSLVSNGETQYF. The CDR3 bases are TGTGCCAACAGCTTAGTGTCTAACGGGGAGACCCAGTACTTC.